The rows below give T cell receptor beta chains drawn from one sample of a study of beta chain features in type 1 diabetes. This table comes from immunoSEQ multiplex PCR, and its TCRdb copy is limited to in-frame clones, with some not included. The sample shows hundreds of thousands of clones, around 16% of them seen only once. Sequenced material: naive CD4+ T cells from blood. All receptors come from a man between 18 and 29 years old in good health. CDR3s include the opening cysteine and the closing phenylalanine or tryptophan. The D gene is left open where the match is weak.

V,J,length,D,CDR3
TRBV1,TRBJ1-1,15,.,CTSSRSQGCNTEAFF
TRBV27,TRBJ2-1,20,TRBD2,CASSFKTGPQTSGAYNEQFF
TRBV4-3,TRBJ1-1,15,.,CASSQDRWVNTEAFF
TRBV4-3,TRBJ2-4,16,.,CASSQVERVAKNIQYF
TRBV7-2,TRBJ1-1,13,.,CASSSRTATEAFF
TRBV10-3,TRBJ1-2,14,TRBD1,CAISAGQGSQGYTF
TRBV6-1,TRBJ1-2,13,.,CASSVGRNYGYTF
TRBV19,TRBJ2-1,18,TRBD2,CASSTRGPTSGVYNEQFF
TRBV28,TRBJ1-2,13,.,CASTWGRESGYTF
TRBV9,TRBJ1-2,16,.,CASSVDRPGVDYGYTF
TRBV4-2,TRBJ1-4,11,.,CASSAQEKLFF
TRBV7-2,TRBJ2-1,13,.,CASTPPELREQFF
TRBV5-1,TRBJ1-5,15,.,CASSLEGIGNQPQHF
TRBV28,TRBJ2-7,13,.,CASNLQSSYEQYF
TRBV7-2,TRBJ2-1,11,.,CASSLFREPFF
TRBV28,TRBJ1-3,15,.,CASSFYRVGADTIYF
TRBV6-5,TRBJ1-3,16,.,CASSYSGGIAGNTIYF
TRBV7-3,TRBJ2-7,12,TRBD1,CASSLYRGEQYF
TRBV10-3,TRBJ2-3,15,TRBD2,CAISELAGSTDTQYF
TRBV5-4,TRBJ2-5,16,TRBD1,CASSRRDRSSASTQYF
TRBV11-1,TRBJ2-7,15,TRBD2,CASRTGTTLSYEQYF
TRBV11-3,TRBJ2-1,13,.,CASSLDLANEQFF
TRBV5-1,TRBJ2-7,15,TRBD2,CASSGRTSGSSGQYF
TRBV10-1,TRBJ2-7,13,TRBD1,CASDWDSTYEQYF
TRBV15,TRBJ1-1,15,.,CATSRPAWGSTEAFF
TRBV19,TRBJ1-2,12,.,CASSFLLGGYTF
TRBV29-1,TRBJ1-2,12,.,CSVRGQWYGYTF
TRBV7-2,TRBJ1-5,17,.,CASSLSSRAYSNQPQHF
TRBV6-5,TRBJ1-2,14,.,CASSSERLNYGYTF
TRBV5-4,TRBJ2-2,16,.,CASSPKGAPGTGELFF
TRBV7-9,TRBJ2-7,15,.,CASSLEGGGTYEQYF
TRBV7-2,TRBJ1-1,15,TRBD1,CASSLWTGSNTEAFF
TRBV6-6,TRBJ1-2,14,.,CASSYSSIDYGYTF
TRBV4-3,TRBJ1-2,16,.,CASSQDLGQANYGYTF
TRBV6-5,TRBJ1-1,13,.,CASSSPGGTEAFF
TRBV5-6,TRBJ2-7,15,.,CASSPMAAGSYEQYF
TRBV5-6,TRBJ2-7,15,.,CASSRRGSVSYEQYF
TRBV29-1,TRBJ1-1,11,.,CSVRLNTEAFF
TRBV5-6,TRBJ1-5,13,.,CASSLGGDQPQHF
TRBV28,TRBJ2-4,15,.,CASSLRAGAKNIQYF
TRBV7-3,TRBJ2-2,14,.,CASRWGRDTGELFF
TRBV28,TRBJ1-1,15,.,CASSLDPGRGTEAFF
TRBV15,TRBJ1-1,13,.,CATSRDRGQVEEF
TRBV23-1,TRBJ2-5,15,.,CASSHSSGHLETQYF